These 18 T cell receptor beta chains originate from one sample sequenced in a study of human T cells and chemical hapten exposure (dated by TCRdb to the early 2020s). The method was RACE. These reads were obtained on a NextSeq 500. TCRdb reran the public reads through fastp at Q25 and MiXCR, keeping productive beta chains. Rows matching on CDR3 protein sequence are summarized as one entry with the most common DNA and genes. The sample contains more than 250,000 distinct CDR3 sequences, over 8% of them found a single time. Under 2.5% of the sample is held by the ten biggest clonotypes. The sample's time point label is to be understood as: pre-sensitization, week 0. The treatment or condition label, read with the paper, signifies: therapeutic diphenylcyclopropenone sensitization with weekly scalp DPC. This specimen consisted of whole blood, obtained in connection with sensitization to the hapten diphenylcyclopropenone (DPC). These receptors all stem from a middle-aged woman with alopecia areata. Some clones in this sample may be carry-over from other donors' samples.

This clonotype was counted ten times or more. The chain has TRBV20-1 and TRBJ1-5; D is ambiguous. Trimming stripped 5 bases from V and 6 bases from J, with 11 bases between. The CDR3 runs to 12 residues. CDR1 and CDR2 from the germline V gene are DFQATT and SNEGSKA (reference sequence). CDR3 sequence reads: CSAARRAQPQHF. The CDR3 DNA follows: TGCAGTGCTGCGAGGCGGGCTCAGCCCCAGCATTTT.

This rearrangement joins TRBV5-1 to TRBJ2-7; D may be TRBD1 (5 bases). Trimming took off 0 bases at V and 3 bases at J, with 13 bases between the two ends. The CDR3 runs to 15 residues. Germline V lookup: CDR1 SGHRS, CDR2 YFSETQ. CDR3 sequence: CASSLDRSRIYEQYF. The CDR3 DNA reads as TGCGCCAGCAGCTTGGACAGGAGCAGGATCTACGAGCAGTACTTC. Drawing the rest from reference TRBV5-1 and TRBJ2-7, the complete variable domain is KAGVTQTPRYLIKTRGQQVTLSCSPISGHRSVSWYQQTPGQGLQFLFEYFSETQRNKGNFPGRFSGRQFSNSRSEMNVSTLELGDSALYLCASSLDRSRIYEQYFGPGTRLTVT.

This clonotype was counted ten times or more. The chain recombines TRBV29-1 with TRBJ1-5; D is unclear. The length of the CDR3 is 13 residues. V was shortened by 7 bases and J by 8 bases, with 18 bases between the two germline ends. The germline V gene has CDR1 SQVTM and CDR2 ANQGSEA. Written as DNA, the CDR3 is TGCAGCGCTGTGAGGACTGAGAGTGAGCCCCAGCATTTT. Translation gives CSAVRTESEPQHF. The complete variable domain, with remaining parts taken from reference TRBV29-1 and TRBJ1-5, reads SAVISQKPSRDICQRGTSLTIQCQVDSQVTMMFWYRQQPGQSLTLIATANQGSEATYESGFVIDKFPISRPNLTFSTLTVSNMSPEDSSIYLCSAVRTESEPQHFGDGTRLSIL.

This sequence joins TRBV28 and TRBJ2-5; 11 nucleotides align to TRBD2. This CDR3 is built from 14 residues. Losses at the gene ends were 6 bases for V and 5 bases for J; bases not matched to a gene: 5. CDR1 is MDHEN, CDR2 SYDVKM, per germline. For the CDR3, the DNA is TGTGCCAGCAGGCCGGGACTAGCGGCGGAGACCCAGTACTTC. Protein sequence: CASRPGLAAETQYF. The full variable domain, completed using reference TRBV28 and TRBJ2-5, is DVKVTQSSRYLVKRTGEKVFLECVQDMDHENMFWYRQDPGLGLRLIYFSYDVKMKEKGDIPEGYSVSREKKERFSLILESASTNQTSMYLCASRPGLAAETQYFGPGTRLLVL.

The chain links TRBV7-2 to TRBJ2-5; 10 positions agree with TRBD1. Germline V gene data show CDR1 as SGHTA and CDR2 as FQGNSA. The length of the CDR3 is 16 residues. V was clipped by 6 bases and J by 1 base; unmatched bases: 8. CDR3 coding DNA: TGTACCAGCAGTCCCAGGACAGGGGGTTTCCAAGAGACCCAGTACTTC. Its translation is CTSSPRTGGFQETQYF.

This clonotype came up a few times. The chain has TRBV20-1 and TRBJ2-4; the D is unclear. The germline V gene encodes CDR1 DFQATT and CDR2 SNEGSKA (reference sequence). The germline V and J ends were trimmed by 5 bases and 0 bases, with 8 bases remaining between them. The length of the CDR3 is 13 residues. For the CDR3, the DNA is TGCAGTGCTTTTCAAGTAGCCAAAAACATTCAGTACTTC. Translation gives CSAFQVAKNIQYF.

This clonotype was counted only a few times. Here the CDR3 DNA reads TGTGCCAGCAGATCCTTGGCACAGGGCAACGCGGGAATTTCACCCCTCCACTTT. It translates to CASRSLAQGNAGISPLHF. The chain has TRBV28 and TRBJ1-6, with D perhaps matching TRBD1 (6 bases). The CDR3 is made up of 18 amino acids. Germline CDR1 and CDR2: MDHEN and SYDVKM. The V gene lost 6 bases and the J gene lost 9 bases, with 27 bases spanning the gap.

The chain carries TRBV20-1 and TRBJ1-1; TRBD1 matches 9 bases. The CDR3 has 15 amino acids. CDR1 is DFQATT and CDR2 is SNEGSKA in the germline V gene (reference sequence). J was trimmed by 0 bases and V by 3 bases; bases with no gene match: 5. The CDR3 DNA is TGCAGTGCTAGGAACAGGGGGCTCATGAACACTGAAGCTTTCTTT. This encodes CSARNRGLMNTEAFF.

CDR3 nucleotide sequence: TGCAGTGCTAGAGCCGCGGGTGGCTACAATGAGCAGTTCTTC. Its protein is CSARAAGGYNEQFF. The rearrangement links TRBV20-1 to TRBJ2-1; the D gene is possibly TRBD2 (5 bases). V was shortened by 1 base and J by 3 bases, with 10 bases between the two germline ends. CDR3 length: 14 residues. Germline CDR1 DFQATT, CDR2 SNEGSKA (reference sequence).

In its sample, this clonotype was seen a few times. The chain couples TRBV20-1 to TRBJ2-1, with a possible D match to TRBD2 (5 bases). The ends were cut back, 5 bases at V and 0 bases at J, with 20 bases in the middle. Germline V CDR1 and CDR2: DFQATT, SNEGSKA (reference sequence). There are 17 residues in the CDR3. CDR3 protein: CSAPESGLYSSYNEQFF. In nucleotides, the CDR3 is TGCAGTGCTCCCGAATCCGGACTCTACAGCTCCTACAATGAGCAGTTCTTC.

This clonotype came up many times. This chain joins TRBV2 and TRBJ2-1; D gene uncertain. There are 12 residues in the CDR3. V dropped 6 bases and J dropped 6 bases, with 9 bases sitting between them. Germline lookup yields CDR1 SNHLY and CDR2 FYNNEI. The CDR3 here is CASSRLVNEQFF. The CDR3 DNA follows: TGTGCCAGCAGCCGACTTGTCAATGAGCAGTTCTTC.

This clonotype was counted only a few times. In nucleotides, the CDR3 is TGTGCCAGCAGCTTAGGGCAGCAGGCTCCGAATGAGCAGTTCTTC. Translating it yields CASSLGQQAPNEQFF. The rearrangement links TRBV7-2 to TRBJ2-1; D not certain. The CDR3 sequence is 15 residues long. Germline CDR1 is SGHTA and CDR2 is FQGNSA. Between the trimmed V and J ends, which lost 1 base and 7 bases, there was a span of 14 bases.

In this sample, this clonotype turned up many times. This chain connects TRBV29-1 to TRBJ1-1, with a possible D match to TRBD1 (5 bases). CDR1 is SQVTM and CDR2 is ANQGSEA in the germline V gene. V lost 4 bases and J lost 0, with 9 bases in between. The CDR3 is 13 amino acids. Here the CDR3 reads CSVVTAMNTEAFF. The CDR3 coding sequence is TGCAGCGTTGTGACAGCGATGAACACTGAAGCTTTCTTT. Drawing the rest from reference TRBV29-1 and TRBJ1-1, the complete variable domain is SAVISQKPSRDICQRGTSLTIQCQVDSQVTMMFWYRQQPGQSLTLIATANQGSEATYESGFVIDKFPISRPNLTFSTLTVSNMSPEDSSIYLCSVVTAMNTEAFFGQGTRLTVV.

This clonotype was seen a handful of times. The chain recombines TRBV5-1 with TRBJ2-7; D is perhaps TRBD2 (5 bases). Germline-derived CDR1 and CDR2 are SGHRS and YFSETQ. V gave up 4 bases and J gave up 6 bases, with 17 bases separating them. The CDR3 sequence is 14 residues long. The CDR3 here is CASSIIDGEGEQYF. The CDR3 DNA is TGCGCCAGCAGCATCATTGATGGAGAGGGCGAGCAGTACTTC.

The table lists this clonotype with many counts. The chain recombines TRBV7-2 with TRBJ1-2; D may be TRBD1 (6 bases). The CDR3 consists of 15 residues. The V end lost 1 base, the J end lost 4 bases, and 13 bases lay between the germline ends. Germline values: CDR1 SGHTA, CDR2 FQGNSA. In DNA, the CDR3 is TGTGCCAGCAGCTTAGTTTTCGGGGACACCTATGGCTACACCTTC. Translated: CASSLVFGDTYGYTF.

DNA for the CDR3: TGCGCCAGCAGAGGAGGGGACGAAAAACTGTTTTTT. Protein: CASRGGDEKLFF. The chain has TRBV5-1 and TRBJ1-4; D might be TRBD1 (5 bases). V dropped 5 bases and J dropped 8 bases, with 10 bases sitting between them. The CDR3 loop spans 12 amino acids. The germline V gene has CDR1 SGHRS and CDR2 YFSETQ.

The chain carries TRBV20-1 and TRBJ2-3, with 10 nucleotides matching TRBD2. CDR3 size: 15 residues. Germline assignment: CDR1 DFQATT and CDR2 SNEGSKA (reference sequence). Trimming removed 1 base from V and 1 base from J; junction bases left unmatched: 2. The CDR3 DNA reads TGCAGTGCTAGAGGGACTAGCGGACGCACAGATACGCAGTATTTT. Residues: CSARGTSGRTDTQYF.

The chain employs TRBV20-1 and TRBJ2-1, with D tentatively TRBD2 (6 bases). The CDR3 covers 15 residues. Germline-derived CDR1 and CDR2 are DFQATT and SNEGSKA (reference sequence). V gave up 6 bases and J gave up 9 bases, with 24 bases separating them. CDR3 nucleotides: TGCAGTGCCGGGGCGGGGCTAGCTGTAGAGACTGAGCAGTTCTTC. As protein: CSAGAGLAVETEQFF.